This is a list of T cell receptor beta chains from one sample in a study of human T cells and chemical hapten exposure. TCRdb itself ran the RACE reads through MiXCR, one entry per CDR3 protein. The sample lists around 380,000 distinct CDR3 sequences; about 5% were seen once. The specimen was whole blood, collected in connection with sensitization to the hapten diphenylcyclopropenone (DPC). The receptors stem from a woman younger than 30 with alopecia areata. Some clones in this sample may be carry-over from other donors' samples. Each CDR3 is given with its conserved first and last residue. Fields, in order: J gene, D gene, clone size, V gene, CDR3 DNA, CDR3 protein. D genes are given only for firm matches. Clone size, where shown, is once, few, many, or a class for clones that have expanded.

J gene: TRBJ2-1
D gene: .
clone size: .
V gene: TRBV20-1
CDR3 DNA: TGCAGTGCTAGCAACCACGGGAACAACAATGAGCAGTTCTTC
CDR3 protein: CSASNHGNNNEQFF

J gene: TRBJ1-6
D gene: TRBD1
clone size: many
V gene: TRBV5-1
CDR3 DNA: TGCGCCAGCAGCTTGGAGGGGGCGCGGGGCTCACCCCTCCACTTT
CDR3 protein: CASSLEGARGSPLHF

J gene: TRBJ2-2
D gene: TRBD2
clone size: .
V gene: TRBV7-3
CDR3 DNA: TGTGCCAGCAGCTCCCTAGCGGGTGGGAACACCGGGGAGCTGTTTTTT
CDR3 protein: CASSSLAGGNTGELFF

J gene: TRBJ1-6
D gene: TRBD1
clone size: .
V gene: TRBV20-1
CDR3 DNA: TGCAGTGCTAGAGACCTAAACAGGGGTCTAGTTAATTCACCCCTCCACTTT
CDR3 protein: CSARDLNRGLVNSPLHF

J gene: TRBJ2-6
D gene: .
clone size: many
V gene: TRBV29-1
CDR3 DNA: TGCAGCGTTGAGTCGCGGGGAGGCTCTGGGGCCAACGTCCTGACTTTC
CDR3 protein: CSVESRGGSGANVLTF

J gene: TRBJ2-7
D gene: .
clone size: few
V gene: TRBV29-1
CDR3 DNA: TGCAGCGTACGACAGGAGAGCTCCTACGAGCAGTACTTC
CDR3 protein: CSVRQESSYEQYF

J gene: TRBJ2-7
D gene: TRBD2
clone size: few
V gene: TRBV6-2/TRBV6-3
CDR3 DNA: TGTGCCAGCAGTGCACCCGGGACTAGCAGCGAGCAGTACTTC
CDR3 protein: CASSAPGTSSEQYF

J gene: TRBJ2-3
D gene: .
clone size: many
V gene: TRBV28
CDR3 DNA: TGTGCCAGCACGTCGGGCACAGATACGCAGTATTTT
CDR3 protein: CASTSGTDTQYF

J gene: TRBJ2-3
D gene: .
clone size: few
V gene: TRBV12-3/TRBV12-4
CDR3 DNA: TGTGCCAGCAGTTTCGGTTTCGAGTTCAACACAGATACGCAGTATTTT
CDR3 protein: CASSFGFEFNTDTQYF

J gene: TRBJ2-3
D gene: .
clone size: few
V gene: TRBV7-2
CDR3 DNA: TGTGCCAGCAGCATAGGGGGTGGGGCGGGAGATACGCAGTATTTT
CDR3 protein: CASSIGGGAGDTQYF

J gene: TRBJ1-3
D gene: .
clone size: few
V gene: TRBV29-1
CDR3 DNA: TGCAGCGTTGTTGGCTCGGCGACAGGAAACACCATATATTTT
CDR3 protein: CSVVGSATGNTIYF

J gene: TRBJ2-5
D gene: .
clone size: many
V gene: TRBV29-1
CDR3 DNA: TGCAGCGTTGATGAAGGTGGAGAGACCCAGTACTTC
CDR3 protein: CSVDEGGETQYF

J gene: TRBJ1-5
D gene: .
clone size: .
V gene: TRBV24-1
CDR3 DNA: TGTGCCACCAGTGCCCCGACAGAATCAGGGCCCCAGCATTTT
CDR3 protein: CATSAPTESGPQHF

J gene: TRBJ1-2
D gene: TRBD1
clone size: many
V gene: TRBV28
CDR3 DNA: TGTGCCAGCAGTTTCGCAGGGGGGAACTATGGCTACACCTTC
CDR3 protein: CASSFAGGNYGYTF

J gene: TRBJ2-1
D gene: .
clone size: .
V gene: TRBV20-1
CDR3 DNA: TGCGCCGGGGCACACGACGAAGATGAGCAGTTCTTC
CDR3 protein: CAGAHDEDEQFF

J gene: TRBJ1-6
D gene: .
clone size: many
V gene: TRBV4-3
CDR3 DNA: TGCGCCAGCAGCCAAGATCGGGGGGATCAGGGGAGTCACCTCCACTTT
CDR3 protein: CASSQDRGDQGSHLHF

J gene: TRBJ2-5
D gene: .
clone size: .
V gene: TRBV6-1
CDR3 DNA: TGTGCCAGCAGTGAAACCCGGGGGCGCGGGGAGACCCAGTACTTC
CDR3 protein: CASSETRGRGETQYF

J gene: TRBJ1-4
D gene: .
clone size: .
V gene: TRBV6-2/TRBV6-3
CDR3 DNA: TGTGCCAGCAGGACCGGGCAGAATGAAAAACTGTTTTTT
CDR3 protein: CASRTGQNEKLFF

J gene: TRBJ1-6
D gene: .
clone size: .
V gene: TRBV6-5
CDR3 DNA: TGTGCCAGCAGCAAAGGGGAAAGGGGCTCACCCCTCCACTTT
CDR3 protein: CASSKGERGSPLHF

J gene: TRBJ2-5
D gene: .
clone size: .
V gene: TRBV4-3
CDR3 DNA: TGCGCCAGCAGCCAAGGGGGAATTAGGATTGGGGCAGGAGAGACCCAGTACTTC
CDR3 protein: CASSQGGIRIGAGETQYF

J gene: TRBJ2-7
D gene: .
clone size: many
V gene: TRBV25-1
CDR3 DNA: TGTGCCAGCAGTCCCGGGGCGAGCTCCTACGAGCAGTACTTC
CDR3 protein: CASSPGASSYEQYF

J gene: TRBJ2-2
D gene: .
clone size: many
V gene: TRBV29-1
CDR3 DNA: TGCAGCGTTGCGAGGAACACCGGGGAGCTGTTTTTT
CDR3 protein: CSVARNTGELFF

J gene: TRBJ1-1
D gene: .
clone size: few
V gene: TRBV6-5
CDR3 DNA: TGTGCCAGCACCCCCCCCGGTGGGGGACTTGAAGCTTTCTTT
CDR3 protein: CASTPPGGGLEAFF

J gene: TRBJ2-7
D gene: .
clone size: .
V gene: TRBV6-2/TRBV6-3
CDR3 DNA: TGTGCCAGCAGTTACCCGAGGACCGGGCCCAGCTACGAGCAGTACTTC
CDR3 protein: CASSYPRTGPSYEQYF

J gene: TRBJ2-7
D gene: .
clone size: many
V gene: TRBV3-1
CDR3 DNA: TGTGCCAGCAGCCAAGATCTTTACGAGCAGTACTTC
CDR3 protein: CASSQDLYEQYF

J gene: TRBJ1-4
D gene: .
clone size: .
V gene: TRBV20-1
CDR3 DNA: TGCAGTGCTAGTCCCACTAATGAAAAACTGTTTTTT
CDR3 protein: CSASPTNEKLFF

J gene: TRBJ2-7
D gene: .
clone size: many
V gene: TRBV18
CDR3 DNA: TGTGCCAGCTCACCAAGGGACGGTAGCTCCTACGAGCAGTACTTC
CDR3 protein: CASSPRDGSSYEQYF

J gene: TRBJ1-5
D gene: .
clone size: many
V gene: TRBV4-2
CDR3 DNA: TGTGCCAGCAGCCAAGATATCCAGGATGAGACCCAGCATTTT
CDR3 protein: CASSQDIQDETQHF

J gene: TRBJ2-1
D gene: .
clone size: many
V gene: TRBV6-2/TRBV6-3
CDR3 DNA: TGTGCCAGCGGGCCGGTCCGGAGGGCCTACAATGAGCAGTTCTTC
CDR3 protein: CASGPVRRAYNEQFF

J gene: TRBJ1-1
D gene: .
clone size: few
V gene: TRBV2
CDR3 DNA: TGTGCCAGCAGTGAACGACAGGTGACTGAAGCTTTCTTT
CDR3 protein: CASSERQVTEAFF

J gene: TRBJ2-7
D gene: TRBD2
clone size: .
V gene: TRBV28
CDR3 DNA: TGTGCCAGCAGCCCGAACCCAGGAGCGGGGGGAATCTCCTACGAGCAGTACTTC
CDR3 protein: CASSPNPGAGGISYEQYF

J gene: TRBJ2-2
D gene: TRBD1
clone size: .
V gene: TRBV5-1
CDR3 DNA: TGCGCCAGCACACCAGGGACAGGGAACACCGGGGAGCTGTTTTTT
CDR3 protein: CASTPGTGNTGELFF

J gene: TRBJ2-5
D gene: .
clone size: few
V gene: TRBV3-1
CDR3 DNA: TGTGCCAGCAGCTCTACCGTCCAGTGGAAGGGGACCCAGTACTTC
CDR3 protein: CASSSTVQWKGTQYF

J gene: TRBJ2-2
D gene: .
clone size: many
V gene: TRBV27
CDR3 DNA: TGTGCCACCAGGGGTACCACGAACACCGGGGAGCTGTTTTTT
CDR3 protein: CATRGTTNTGELFF

J gene: TRBJ2-3
D gene: .
clone size: .
V gene: TRBV6-2/TRBV6-3
CDR3 DNA: TGTGCCAGCAGTTATACCGGGACTAGCACAGATACGCAGTATTTT
CDR3 protein: CASSYTGTSTDTQYF

J gene: TRBJ1-2
D gene: TRBD1
clone size: many
V gene: TRBV6-5
CDR3 DNA: TGTGCCAGCCAGGGGGTTGGCGCTAACTATGGCTACACCTTC
CDR3 protein: CASQGVGANYGYTF

J gene: TRBJ1-1
D gene: .
clone size: many
V gene: TRBV20-1
CDR3 DNA: TGCAGTGCTAGAGATCTCGCAGGGGCGGGGGCTGAAGCTTTCTTT
CDR3 protein: CSARDLAGAGAEAFF

J gene: TRBJ2-5
D gene: TRBD1
clone size: many
V gene: TRBV5-1
CDR3 DNA: TGCGCCAGCAGCTTGGGAACAGGGGGCGTGGAGACCCAGTACTTC
CDR3 protein: CASSLGTGGVETQYF

J gene: TRBJ1-1
D gene: .
clone size: many
V gene: TRBV5-1
CDR3 DNA: TGCGCCAGCGGTCCAGGGAACACTGAAGCTTTCTTT
CDR3 protein: CASGPGNTEAFF

J gene: TRBJ1-3
D gene: .
clone size: few
V gene: TRBV3-1
CDR3 DNA: TGTGCCAGCAGCCTGGGACTTCTCGGAAACACCATATATTTT
CDR3 protein: CASSLGLLGNTIYF